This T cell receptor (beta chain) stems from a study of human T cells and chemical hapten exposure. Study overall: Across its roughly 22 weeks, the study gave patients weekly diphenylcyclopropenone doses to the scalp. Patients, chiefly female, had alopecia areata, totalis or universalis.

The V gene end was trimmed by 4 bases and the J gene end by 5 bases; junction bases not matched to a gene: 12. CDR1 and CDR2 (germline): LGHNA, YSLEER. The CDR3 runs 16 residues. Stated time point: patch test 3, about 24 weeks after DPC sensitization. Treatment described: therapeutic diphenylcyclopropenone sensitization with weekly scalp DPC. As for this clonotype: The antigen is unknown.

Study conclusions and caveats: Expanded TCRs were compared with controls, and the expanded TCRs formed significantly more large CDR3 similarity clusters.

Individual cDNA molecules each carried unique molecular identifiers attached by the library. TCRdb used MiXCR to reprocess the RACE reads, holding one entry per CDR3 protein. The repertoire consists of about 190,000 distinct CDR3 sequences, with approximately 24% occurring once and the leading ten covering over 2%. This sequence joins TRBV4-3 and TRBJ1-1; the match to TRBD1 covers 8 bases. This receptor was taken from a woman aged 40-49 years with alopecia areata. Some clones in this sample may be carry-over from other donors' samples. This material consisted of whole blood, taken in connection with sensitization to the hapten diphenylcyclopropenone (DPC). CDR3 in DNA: TGCGCCAGCAGCCCATCCAGGCAGGGGGCGCGAACTGAAGCTTTCTTT. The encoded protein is CASSPSRQGARTEAFF.